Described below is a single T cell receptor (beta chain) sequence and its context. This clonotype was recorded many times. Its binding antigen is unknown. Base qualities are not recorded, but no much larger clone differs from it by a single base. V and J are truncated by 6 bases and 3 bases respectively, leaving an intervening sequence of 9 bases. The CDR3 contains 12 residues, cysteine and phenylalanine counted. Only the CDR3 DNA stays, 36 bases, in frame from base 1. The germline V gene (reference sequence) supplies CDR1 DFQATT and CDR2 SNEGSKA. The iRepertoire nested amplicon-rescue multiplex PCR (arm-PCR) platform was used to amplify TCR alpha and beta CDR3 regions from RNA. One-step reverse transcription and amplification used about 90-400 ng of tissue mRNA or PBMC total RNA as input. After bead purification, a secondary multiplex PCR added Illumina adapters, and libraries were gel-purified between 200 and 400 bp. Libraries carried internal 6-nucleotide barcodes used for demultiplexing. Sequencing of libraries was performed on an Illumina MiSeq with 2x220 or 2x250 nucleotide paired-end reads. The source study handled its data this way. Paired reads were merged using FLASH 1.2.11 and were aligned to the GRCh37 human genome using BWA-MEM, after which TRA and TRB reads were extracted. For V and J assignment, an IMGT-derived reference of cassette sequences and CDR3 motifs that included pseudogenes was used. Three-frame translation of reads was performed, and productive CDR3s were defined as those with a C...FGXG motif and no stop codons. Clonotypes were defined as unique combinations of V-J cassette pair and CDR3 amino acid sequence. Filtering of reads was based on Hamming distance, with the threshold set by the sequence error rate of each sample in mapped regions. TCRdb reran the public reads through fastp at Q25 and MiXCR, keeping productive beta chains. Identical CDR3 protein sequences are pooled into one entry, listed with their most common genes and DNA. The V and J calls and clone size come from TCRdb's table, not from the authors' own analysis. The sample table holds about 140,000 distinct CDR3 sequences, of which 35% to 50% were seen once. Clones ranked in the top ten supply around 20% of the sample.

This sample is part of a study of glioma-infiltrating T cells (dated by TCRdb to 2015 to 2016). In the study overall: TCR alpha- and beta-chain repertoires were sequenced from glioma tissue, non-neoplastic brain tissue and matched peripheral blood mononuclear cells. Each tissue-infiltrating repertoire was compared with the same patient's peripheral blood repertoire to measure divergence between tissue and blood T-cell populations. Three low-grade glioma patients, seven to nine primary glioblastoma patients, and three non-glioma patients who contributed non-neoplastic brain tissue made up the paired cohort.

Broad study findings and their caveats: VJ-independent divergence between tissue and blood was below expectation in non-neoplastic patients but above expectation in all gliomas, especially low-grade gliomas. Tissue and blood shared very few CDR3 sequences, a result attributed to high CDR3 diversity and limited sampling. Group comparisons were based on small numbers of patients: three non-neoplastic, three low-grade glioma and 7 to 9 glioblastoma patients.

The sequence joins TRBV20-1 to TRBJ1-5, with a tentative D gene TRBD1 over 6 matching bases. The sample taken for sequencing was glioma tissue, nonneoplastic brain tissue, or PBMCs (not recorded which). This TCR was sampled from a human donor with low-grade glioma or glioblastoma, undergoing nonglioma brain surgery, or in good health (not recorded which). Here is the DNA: TGCAGTGCAGGGGGACACAATCAGCCCCAGCATTTT. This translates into CSAGGHNQPQHF.